The rows below give T cell receptor beta chains drawn from one sample of a study of vaccination effects on CD4 cells after COVID-19. For these TCRs, the target antigens are not known. The repertoire was sequenced with immunoSEQ multiplex PCR; TCRdb's copy has only in-frame clones and lacks some. The profile shows roughly 46,000 clones, around 74% of them singletons. The specimen was CD4+ T cells from PBMCs cultured with HCoV-OC43 spike peptides, collected after COVID-19 vaccination. The receptors were sampled from a human donor who received a COVID-19 vaccine. Each CDR3 is given with its conserved first and last residue. A D gene is named only where the DNA matches it firmly. Clone size, where shown, is once, few, many, or a class for clones that have expanded.

d_call	v_call	j_call	clone_size	cdr3_aa	cdr3_nt
NA	TRBV2	TRBJ2-6	NA	CASSETPGANVLTF	TGTGCCAGCAGTGAGACACCTGGGGCCAACGTCCTGACTTTC
NA	TRBV5-6	TRBJ1-2	NA	CASSFMVDGYTF	TGTGCCAGCAGCTTCATGGTAGATGGCTACACCTTC
NA	TRBV6-5	TRBJ2-7	NA	CASTPGQPYEQYF	TGTGCCAGCACCCCGGGACAACCGTACGAGCAGTACTTC
TRBD1	TRBV28	TRBJ2-2	once	CVTGVSTNTGELFF	TGTGTTACAGGGGTATCGACGAACACCGGGGAGCTGTTTTTT
TRBD1	TRBV27	TRBJ2-7	NA	CASSDIWTGGNYEQYF	TGTGCCAGCAGTGACATTTGGACAGGGGGGAACTACGAGCAGTACTTC
NA	TRBV5-4	TRBJ1-3	NA	CASSRSYSGNTIYF	TGTGCCAGCAGCCGCAGCTACTCTGGAAACACCATATATTTT
NA	TRBV25-1	TRBJ2-7	NA	CASAGRTGFNEQYF	TGTGCCAGCGCGGGCCGGACTGGTTTTAACGAGCAGTACTTC
NA	TRBV4-1	TRBJ1-2	NA	CASSQFWGVNYGYTF	TGCGCCAGCAGCCAATTTTGGGGCGTTAACTATGGCTACACCTTC
NA	TRBV18	TRBJ1-1	NA	CASSAEATEAFF	TGTGCCAGCTCAGCCGAAGCCACTGAAGCTTTCTTT
NA	TRBV6-4	TRBJ1-2	NA	CASRGTDYGYTF	TGTGCCAGCCGGGGCACAGACTATGGCTACACCTTC
NA	TRBV18	TRBJ1-2	few	CASSTDGAGGYTF	TGTGCCAGCTCAACGGACGGGGCCGGTGGCTACACCTTC
TRBD1	TRBV5-1	TRBJ1-1	NA	CASSSLGQGDFFEAFF	TGCGCCAGCAGCTCTTTGGGACAGGGGGACTTTTTTGAAGCTTTCTTT
NA	TRBV7-6	TRBJ2-7	NA	CASSVLDTSRSSYEQYF	TGTGCCAGCAGCGTACTGGACACTAGCAGAAGCTCCTACGAGCAGTACTTC
TRBD1	TRBV6-5	TRBJ2-5	NA	CASSWIGWDRQETQYF	TGTGCCAGCAGTTGGATAGGGTGGGACAGACAAGAGACCCAGTACTTC
NA	TRBV5-1	TRBJ1-4	NA	CASRQAEKLFF	TGCGCCAGCAGACAGGCTGAAAAACTGTTTTTT
TRBD1	TRBV25-1	TRBJ2-7	NA	CASSDKGQGTYEQYF	TGTGCCAGCAGTGATAAGGGACAGGGAACCTACGAGCAGTACTTC
NA	TRBV7-9	TRBJ2-1	NA	CASSLGSGPVNEQFF	TGTGCCAGCAGCTTAGGTTCGGGGCCCGTCAATGAGCAGTTCTTC
NA	TRBV18	TRBJ1-3	NA	CASSPPANSGNTIYF	TGTGCCAGCTCACCACCCGCTAACTCTGGAAACACCATATATTTT
NA	TRBV5-1	TRBJ2-5	NA	CASSLEVGPPQETQYF	TGCGCCAGCAGCTTGGAGGTGGGACCACCCCAAGAGACCCAGTACTTC
NA	TRBV4-1	TRBJ1-3	NA	CASSQDGGPGNTIYF	TGCGCCAGCAGCCAAGATGGGGGCCCTGGAAACACCATATATTTT
NA	TRBV5-1	TRBJ1-1	NA	CASSLRDAESNTEAFF	TGCGCCAGCAGCCTACGGGACGCCGAATCGAACACTGAAGCTTTCTTT
TRBD2	TRBV4-1	TRBJ2-3	NA	CASSQGGGRGTTDTQYF	TGCGCCAGCAGCCAAGGGGGCGGGCGGGGGACCACAGATACGCAGTATTTT
TRBD1	TRBV10-1	TRBJ1-5	few	CASSSGTGGQPQHF	TGCGCCAGCAGCTCCGGGACAGGCGGCCAGCCCCAGCATTTT
NA	TRBV15	TRBJ2-1	NA	CATSRDQAMQFF	TGTGCCACCAGCAGAGATCAAGCGATGCAGTTCTTC
NA	TRBV4-1	TRBJ1-6	few	CASSSQGAYNSPLHF	TGCGCCAGCAGCTCACAGGGAGCCTATAATTCACCCCTCCACTTT
NA	TRBV3-1/TRBV3-2	TRBJ2-6	few	CASRLDRRPSGANVLTF	TGTGCCAGCAGACTTGACAGGAGACCCTCTGGGGCCAACGTCCTGACTTTC
TRBD1	TRBV5-1	TRBJ1-1	NA	CASSSLQGANAEAFF	TGCGCCAGCAGCTCGTTACAGGGGGCGAACGCTGAAGCTTTCTTT
NA	TRBV5-1	TRBJ1-1	NA	CASSFGEDTEAFF	TGCGCCAGCAGCTTTGGTGAGGACACTGAAGCTTTCTTT
NA	TRBV5-1	TRBJ2-2	NA	CASSPSRANTGELFF	TGCGCCAGCAGCCCCAGCCGAGCGAACACCGGGGAGCTGTTTTTT
NA	TRBV6-4	TRBJ2-1	NA	CASNGALAYNEQFF	TGTGCCAGCAATGGGGCACTAGCCTACAATGAGCAGTTCTTC
TRBD2	TRBV6-2/TRBV6-3	TRBJ2-5	NA	CASSQGPKRGGLETQYF	TGTGCCAGCAGTCAAGGACCTAAGCGGGGGGGCCTTGAGACCCAGTACTTC
NA	TRBV5-6	TRBJ1-2	NA	CASRKSGAVYGYTF	TGTGCCAGCAGGAAAAGTGGGGCAGTGTATGGCTACACCTTC
NA	TRBV6-5	TRBJ2-7	NA	CASSSAGPYEQYF	TGTGCCAGCAGTTCCGCGGGGCCCTACGAGCAGTACTTC
TRBD2	TRBV9	TRBJ2-3	NA	CASSVPVLAGSTDTQYF	TGTGCCAGCAGCGTTCCTGTTCTAGCGGGTAGCACAGATACGCAGTATTTT
TRBD1	TRBV29-1	TRBJ1-1	NA	CSVEGHRGRDTEAFF	TGCAGCGTTGAAGGTCACAGGGGGCGCGACACTGAAGCTTTCTTT
NA	TRBV6-5	TRBJ1-3	NA	CASSQGDGNTIYF	TGTGCCAGCAGCCAAGGTGACGGAAACACCATATATTTT
NA	TRBV5-1	TRBJ2-1	NA	CASSLGGSAHEQFF	TGCGCCAGCAGCTTGGGAGGGAGTGCCCATGAGCAGTTCTTC
TRBD1	TRBV4-2	TRBJ1-2	NA	CASSQEGQSNYGYTF	TGTGCCAGCAGCCAGGAGGGACAGAGTAACTATGGCTACACCTTC
TRBD2	TRBV2	TRBJ2-7	NA	CASNRLAPGLAQDEQYF	TGTGCCAGCAATCGGCTGGCCCCGGGACTAGCTCAGGACGAGCAGTACTTC
TRBD1	TRBV5-1	TRBJ1-5	NA	CASSAGTGHNQPQHF	TGCGCCAGCAGCGCAGGGACAGGGCACAATCAGCCCCAGCATTTT
NA	TRBV7-9	TRBJ1-1	few	CASSLGGSLNTEAFF	TGTGCCAGCAGCTTAGGTGGGTCGTTGAACACTGAAGCTTTCTTT
NA	TRBV3-1/TRBV3-2	TRBJ2-2	few	CASSQDMFGGFRDTGELFF	TGTGCCAGCAGCCAAGATATGTTTGGGGGGTTTCGTGACACCGGGGAGCTGTTTTTT
NA	TRBV15	TRBJ1-4	NA	CATSRDMYRVNEKLFF	TGTGCCACCAGCAGAGATATGTACAGGGTGAATGAAAAACTGTTTTTT
TRBD2	TRBV27	TRBJ2-1	NA	CASTRRTSGVHLSSYNEQFF	TGTGCCAGCACTCGTCGGACTAGCGGGGTCCATTTGAGCTCCTACAATGAGCAGTTCTTC
NA	TRBV10-2	TRBJ2-3	NA	CASSEVSGHNTDTQYF	TGCGCCAGCAGTGAAGTTTCCGGGCATAACACAGATACGCAGTATTTT
NA	TRBV5-5	TRBJ1-2	once	CASSPGQRGYGYTF	TGTGCCAGCAGCCCCGGACAAAGAGGCTATGGCTACACCTTC
TRBD2	TRBV2	TRBJ2-3	NA	CASSDEARGMDTQYF	TGTGCCAGCAGTGATGAGGCGCGGGGGATGGATACGCAGTATTTT
NA	TRBV24-1	TRBJ2-5	NA	CATSDFRETQYF	TGTGCCACCAGTGATTTCAGGGAGACCCAGTACTTC